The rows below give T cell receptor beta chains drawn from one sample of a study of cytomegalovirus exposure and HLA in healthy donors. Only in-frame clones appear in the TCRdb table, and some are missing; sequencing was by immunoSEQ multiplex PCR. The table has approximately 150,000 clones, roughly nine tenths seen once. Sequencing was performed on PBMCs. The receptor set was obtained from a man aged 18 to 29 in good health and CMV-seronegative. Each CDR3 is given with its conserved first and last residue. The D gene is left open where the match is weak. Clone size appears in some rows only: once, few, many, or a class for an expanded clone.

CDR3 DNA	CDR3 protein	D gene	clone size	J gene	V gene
TGTGCCAGCAGCGTCAACACCGGGACAGGGTATTACAATGAGCAGTTCTTC	CASSVNTGTGYYNEQFF	TRBD1	.	TRBJ2-1	TRBV27
TGCGCCAGCAGCTCCCCAGGCCTGTCTGCCCTCCACTTT	CASSSPGLSALHF	.	few	TRBJ1-6	TRBV5-1
TGTGCCAGCAGTAGTCCCAGCTATGGCTACACCTTC	CASSSPSYGYTF	.	.	TRBJ1-2	TRBV28
TGTGCCATCAGTGGGGGACAGGGCCACGAGCAGTACTTC	CAISGGQGHEQYF	TRBD1	.	TRBJ2-7	TRBV10-3
TGTGCCAGCAGTTCCCCCTGGAGGGGTCGGGAGACCCAGTACTTC	CASSSPWRGRETQYF	.	.	TRBJ2-5	TRBV6-5
TGTGCCAGCAGGATGACAGGGTCCACCGGGGAGCTGTTTTTT	CASRMTGSTGELFF	TRBD1	.	TRBJ2-2	TRBV6-5
TGCGCCAGCAGTTACGAACAGGGGTTCGAGCAGTACTTC	CASSYEQGFEQYF	TRBD1	.	TRBJ2-7	TRBV5-1
TGTGCCATCAGTCGGGACTCTGGAAACACCATATATTTT	CAISRDSGNTIYF	.	.	TRBJ1-3	TRBV10-3
TGTGCCAGCAGTTTAAGTTCGGGCGGGGGGGAGACCCAGTACTTC	CASSLSSGGGETQYF	TRBD2	.	TRBJ2-5	TRBV27
TGTGCCAGCAGCTTAAAGCGGGGCGGGGAGCTGTTTTTT	CASSLKRGGELFF	TRBD2	.	TRBJ2-2	TRBV7-2
TGTGCCAGCAGTGAAGCAGCGACGGCAAACTATGGCTACACCTTC	CASSEAATANYGYTF	.	few	TRBJ1-2	TRBV6-1
TGTGCCAGCAGCGGAAGCGGACAGGACAGGCACTATGGCTACACCTTC	CASSGSGQDRHYGYTF	TRBD1	few	TRBJ1-2	TRBV9
TGTGCCAGCAGTTACGGACAGGGTCACTATGGCTACACCTTC	CASSYGQGHYGYTF	TRBD1	.	TRBJ1-2	TRBV6-5
TGTGCCAGCAGGCAGGGCGGCTATGGCTACACCTTC	CASRQGGYGYTF	.	.	TRBJ1-2	TRBV2
TGCGCCAGCAGCTTGGCCCGTAGCGGGTCCGGGGAGCTGTTTTTT	CASSLARSGSGELFF	TRBD2	.	TRBJ2-2	TRBV5-1
TGTGCCAGCAGCGGAGGACAGTTTCGCACTGAAGCTTTCTTT	CASSGGQFRTEAFF	.	.	TRBJ1-1	TRBV5-6
TGTGCCAGCAGCCAAGAATCGAGCCGCGTCAATGAGCAGTTCTTC	CASSQESSRVNEQFF	.	.	TRBJ2-1	TRBV4-2
TGCAGTGCTAGCGACTACACTGAAGCTTTCTTT	CSASDYTEAFF	.	.	TRBJ1-1	TRBV20-1
TGTGCCAGCAGCCCCGGCGGCAGGGGCACAGATACGCAGTATTTT	CASSPGGRGTDTQYF	.	.	TRBJ2-3	TRBV6-5
TGCGCCAGCAGCCCAGCAGGGGGCGCTGAAGCTTTCTTT	CASSPAGGAEAFF	TRBD1	.	TRBJ1-1	TRBV5-1
TGTGCCAGCTCGCGGGACAGGGGATCCTACGAGCAGTACTTC	CASSRDRGSYEQYF	TRBD1	.	TRBJ2-7	TRBV18
TGTGCCAGCAGCCCTCCACGCGGGAGCTTCACAGATACGCAGTATTTT	CASSPPRGSFTDTQYF	TRBD2	few	TRBJ2-3	TRBV14
TGTGCCAGTGGGACAGGGGGTTCCTACGAGCAGTACTTC	CASGTGGSYEQYF	TRBD1	.	TRBJ2-7	TRBV19
TGTGCCAGCAGCCCGGGACAGACTTACGAGCAGTACTTC	CASSPGQTYEQYF	TRBD1	.	TRBJ2-7	TRBV5-6
TGTGCCAGCAGCGTAATTGGTACATCAGGATACAATGAGCAGTTCTTC	CASSVIGTSGYNEQFF	.	.	TRBJ2-1	TRBV9
TGTGCCAGCAGTTCCAGGGTCTCCTACGAGCAGTACTTC	CASSSRVSYEQYF	.	.	TRBJ2-7	TRBV6-6
TGTGCCAGCAGCTACGGACTAGCGGGGACCGCAGATACGCAGTATTTT	CASSYGLAGTADTQYF	TRBD2	.	TRBJ2-3	TRBV7-8
TGTGCCAGCAGCTTAGGCCGGGGACAGAGGGATCAGCCCCAGCATTTT	CASSLGRGQRDQPQHF	TRBD1	.	TRBJ1-5	TRBV7-2
TGTGCCACCAGCAGACACGAGACATTACGGACTGAAGCTTTCTTT	CATSRHETLRTEAFF	.	.	TRBJ1-1	TRBV15
TGTGCCAGTAGTATAGGTGGACAGCCTAATGAAAAACTGTTTTTT	CASSIGGQPNEKLFF	.	.	TRBJ1-4	TRBV19
TGTGCCTGGAGTCCCGGGGGGACAGGGGGCCGGTACTTC	CAWSPGGTGGRYF	TRBD1	.	TRBJ2-7	TRBV30
TGTGCCAGCAGTTTTTCAGGGGTTGGCACAGATACGCAGTATTTT	CASSFSGVGTDTQYF	.	.	TRBJ2-3	TRBV27
TGTGCCAGCGGTGGGGACAGTGCGGATACTGGAAACACCATATATTTT	CASGGDSADTGNTIYF	TRBD1	.	TRBJ1-3	TRBV13
TGTGCCAGCAGGCCAGGGATCACCGGGGAGCTGTTTTTT	CASRPGITGELFF	.	once	TRBJ2-2	TRBV7-3
TGTGCCAGCAGCAAGGAGGATGTCCGGGAGCTGTTTTTT	CASSKEDVRELFF	.	.	TRBJ2-2	TRBV11-2
TGTGCCAGCAGCCGAGGACAGCCGAACACTGAAGCTTTCTTT	CASSRGQPNTEAFF	.	.	TRBJ1-1	TRBV9
TGTGCCAGCTCACCGCCAAACCTAGCGAGCTCCTACAATGAGCAGTTCTTC	CASSPPNLASSYNEQFF	.	.	TRBJ2-1	TRBV18
TGTGCCAGCAGTGGGACAGCCTACGAGCAGTACTTC	CASSGTAYEQYF	TRBD1	.	TRBJ2-7	TRBV6-6
TGTGCCAGCAGCTTAGCGGGGCTAGCGGCATACAATGAGCAGTTCTTC	CASSLAGLAAYNEQFF	TRBD2	.	TRBJ2-1	TRBV7-6
TGTGCCAGTGCCGAGATGAGCTCTGGAAACACCATATATTTT	CASAEMSSGNTIYF	.	.	TRBJ1-3	TRBV19
TGTGCCAGCAGCGTAACTCAACACAGGGTTAATGAAAAACTGTTTTTT	CASSVTQHRVNEKLFF	.	.	TRBJ1-4	TRBV9
TGTGCCAGCAGATGGCGGGGGACCCAGTACTTC	CASRWRGTQYF	.	.	TRBJ2-5	TRBV27
TGTGCCAGCAGCCCTGCGGGTCAAGAGACCCAGTACTTC	CASSPAGQETQYF	.	.	TRBJ2-5	TRBV28
TGTGCCAGCAGTTCCCGACTAGCGGGAGGGGACTCCTACAATGAGCAGTTCTTC	CASSSRLAGGDSYNEQFF	TRBD2	.	TRBJ2-1	TRBV27
TGTGCCAGCTCACCACAGACAGGGGGCCTCTCCTACGAGCAGTACTTC	CASSPQTGGLSYEQYF	TRBD1	.	TRBJ2-7	TRBV18
TGTGCCAGCAGCTTATTCCGCGGCATAACCTACAATGAGCAGTTCTTC	CASSLFRGITYNEQFF	.	.	TRBJ2-1	TRBV11-2
TGTGCCAGCATAGGACCCAGCGGTGAAAAACTGTTTTTT	CASIGPSGEKLFF	.	.	TRBJ1-4	TRBV6-1
TGCGCCAGCAGCCCTATGGGACAGGGGGGTACTGAAGCTTTCTTT	CASSPMGQGGTEAFF	TRBD1	.	TRBJ1-1	TRBV5-1